This entry describes one T cell receptor beta chain. The antigen remains unidentified. The data were obtained in a study of shared clonotypes between healthy human individuals. Study as a whole: CD4 naive and CD4 memory each took three plates per donor, while CD8 naive took two and CD8 memory one. General study points: Roughly 5% of naive CD4 clonotypes were common to a handful of donors. Even with large depth, rarefaction showed that sorted-subset sequencing was incomplete.

The assay used deep level. Libraries were prepared by immunoSEQ multiplex PCR; TCRdb keeps only in-frame clonotypes and omits some of them. Among over 75,000 clones listed, 60% to 75% were seen once. This TCR came from a man between 25 and 39 years old in good health. Sequenced material: memory CD8+ T cells sorted from blood. As to subset: CD45RO+ cells pooled with CCR7-negative TemRA cells.

The CDR3 here is CASSLSGGRADEQYF. The CDR3 DNA reads TGTGCCAGCAGCTTATCCGGCGGGAGGGCCGACGAGCAGTACTTC. The V call is TRBV7-9, the J call TRBJ2-7; 9 nucleotides match TRBD2. The germline V gene has CDR1 SEHNR and CDR2 FQNEAQ (reference sequence). The CDR3 has 15 residues. V lost 2 bases and J lost 5; bases outside the gene matches: 7.